The 10 T cell receptor beta chains reported below all come from one sample, sequenced in a study of blood T cell repertoires in COVID-19. Sequencing was performed with immunoSEQ multiplex PCR; in TCRdb, only in-frame clones are kept and a portion is missing. The repertoire holds about 400,000 clones, with approximately 86% as singletons. Sequenced input: peripheral blood. All receptors derive from a human donor in a cohort sampled during active COVID-19.

V is TRBV5-5 and J is TRBJ2-1; TRBD2 aligns across 9 bases. Germline V gene lookup returns CDR1 SGHKS and CDR2 YYEKEE (reference sequence). CDR3 length equals 15 residues. V trimming: 2 bases; J trimming: 6 bases; junction bases outside the gene matches: 6. For the CDR3, the DNA is TGTGCCAGCAGCTTTAAGCGGGGGGTCCGCAATGAGCAGTTCTTC. Translated: CASSFKRGVRNEQFF. Supplemented by reference TRBV5-5 and TRBJ2-1, the full variable domain reads DAGVTQSPTHLIKTRGQQVTLRCSPISGHKSVSWYQQVLGQGPQFIFQYYEKEERGRGNFPDRFSARQFPNYSSELNVNALLLGDSALYLCASSFKRGVRNEQFFGPGTRLTVL.

The CDR3 sequence: CASSLDTGTSEGTGELFF. Here the CDR3 DNA reads TGCGCCAGCAGCTTGGATACCGGGACTAGCGAGGGCACCGGGGAGCTGTTTTTT. This sequence joins TRBV5-1 and TRBJ2-2, with 10 bases lining up with TRBD2. The length of the CDR3 is 18 residues. Germline CDR1 reads SGHRS; CDR2 reads YFSETQ. V lost 0 bases, J lost 4 bases, and 9 bases stayed unmatched.

The chain combines TRBV19 with TRBJ1-1; D perhaps matches TRBD1 (6 bases). The CDR3 sequence is 13 residues long. In germline, CDR1 is LNHDA, CDR2 SQIVND (reference sequence). V lost 6 bases to trimming and J lost 3 bases, with 11 bases between them. The CDR3 bases are TGTGCCAGTAGCCTATCAGGGGACACTGAAGCTTTCTTT. Its translation: CASSLSGDTEAFF.

The V gene is TRBV19, the J gene TRBJ2-1; 12 bases line up with TRBD2. V lost 6 bases to trimming and J lost 0 bases; unmatched junction nucleotides: 6. Germline CDR1 reads LNHDA; CDR2 reads SQIVND (reference sequence). The CDR3 totals 17 residues. CDR3 sequence (DNA): TGTGCCAGTAGGACTAGCGGGGGCCCCAGCTCCTACAATGAGCAGTTCTTC. As protein: CASRTSGGPSSYNEQFF.

The V call is TRBV19, the J call TRBJ2-7; D gene uncertain. CDR3 length: 16 amino acids. CDR1 is LNHDA, CDR2 SQIVND, per germline (reference sequence). Trimming left V 6 bases short and J 3 bases short, with 21 bases between. CDR3 DNA: TGTGCCAGTAGCCAAACCACCTTTAATGGCGGCTACGAGCAGTACTTC. Protein: CASSQTTFNGGYEQYF.

The chain employs TRBV10-3 and TRBJ2-1, with a weak D call TRBD2 (5 bases). The germline V gene has CDR1 ENHRY and CDR2 SYGVKD. CDR3 size: 15 residues. Trimming removed 2 bases at V and 4 bases at J, with 12 bases between. CDR3 sequence (DNA): TGTGCCATCAGTGAGAGGGTGGGAGTTTACAATGAGCAGTTCTTC. It yields the protein CAISERVGVYNEQFF.

About this clone itself: One junction end disagrees with the germline gene, perhaps due to a read error. V is TRBV7-7 and J is TRBJ2-1; D possibly corresponds to TRBD1 (6 bases). The CDR3 totals 15 residues. Germline V gene lookup returns CDR1 SSHAT and CDR2 FNYEAQ (reference sequence). CDR3 nucleotides: TGTGCTAGCAGCTTAGATCCCTCAGGGGTTGATGAGCAGTTCTTC. This encodes CASSLDPSGVDEQFF. Combining the CDR3 with reference TRBV7-7 and TRBJ2-1 gives the whole variable domain GAGVSQSPRYKVTKRGQDVTLRCDPISSHATLYWYQQALGQGPEFLTYFNYEAQPDKSGLPSDRFSAERPEGSISTLTIQRTEQRDSAMYRCASSLDPSGVDEQFFGPGTRLTVL.

V gene TRBV6-5 combines with J gene TRBJ1-2, with D possibly being TRBD1 (6 bases). V gave up 5 bases and J gave up 3 bases, with 13 bases separating them. The length of the CDR3 is 14 residues. CDR1 and CDR2 from the germline V gene are MNHEY and SVGAGI. CDR3 DNA: TGTGCCAGCAGTATAACAGGGAAGGACTATGGCTACACCTTC. This gives the protein CASSITGKDYGYTF.

The rearrangement joins TRBV29-1 to TRBJ2-3, with D possibly being TRBD2 (5 bases). Germline V gene lookup returns CDR1 SQVTM and CDR2 ANQGSEA. Trimming pared 2 bases from V and 5 bases from J, leaving 11 bases between. There are 13 residues in the CDR3. The chain's CDR3 is CSVERDEGDTQYF. CDR3 nucleotide sequence: TGCAGCGTTGAACGGGATGAGGGAGATACGCAGTATTTT.

The chain joins TRBV4-2 to TRBJ2-1, with D maybe TRBD2 (5 bases). V was pared by 6 bases and J by 9 bases, with 15 bases between. Germline values: CDR1 LGHNA, CDR2 YNFKEQ. The CDR3 is 13 amino acids. The CDR3: CASRPTSNSEQFF. The CDR3 nucleotides are TGTGCCAGCAGGCCCACTAGTAATAGTGAGCAGTTCTTC.